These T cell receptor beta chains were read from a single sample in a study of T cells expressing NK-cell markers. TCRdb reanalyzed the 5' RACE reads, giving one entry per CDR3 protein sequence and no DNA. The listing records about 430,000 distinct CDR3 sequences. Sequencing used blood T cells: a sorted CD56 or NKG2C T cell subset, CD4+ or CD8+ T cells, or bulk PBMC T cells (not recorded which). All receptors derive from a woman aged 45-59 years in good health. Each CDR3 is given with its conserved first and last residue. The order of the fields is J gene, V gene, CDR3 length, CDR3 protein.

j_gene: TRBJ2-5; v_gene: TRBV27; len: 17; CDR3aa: CASSSLEGGRYGETQYF
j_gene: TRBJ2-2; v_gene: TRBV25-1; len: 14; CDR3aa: CASSGQTGTGELFF
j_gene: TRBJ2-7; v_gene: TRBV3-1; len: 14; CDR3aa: CASSQPRTSYEQYF
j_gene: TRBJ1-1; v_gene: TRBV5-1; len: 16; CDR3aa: CASSLARLGQGFEAFF
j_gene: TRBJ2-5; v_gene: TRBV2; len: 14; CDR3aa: CASSEGSSGGTQYF
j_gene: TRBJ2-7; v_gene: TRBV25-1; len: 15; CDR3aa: CASSELAASSYEQYF
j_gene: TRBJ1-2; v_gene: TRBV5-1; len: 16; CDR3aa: CASSLGTPGQGGGYTF
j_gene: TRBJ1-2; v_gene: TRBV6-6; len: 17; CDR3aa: CASSPIPPGQPVYGYTF
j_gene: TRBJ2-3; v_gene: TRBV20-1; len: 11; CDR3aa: CSPYFTDTQYF
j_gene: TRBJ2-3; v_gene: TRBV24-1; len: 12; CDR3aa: CATSDYLDTQYF
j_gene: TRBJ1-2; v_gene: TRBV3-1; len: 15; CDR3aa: CASSQDVGRTYGYTF
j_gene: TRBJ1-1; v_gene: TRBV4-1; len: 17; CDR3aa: CASSQKPAGTGLGEAFF
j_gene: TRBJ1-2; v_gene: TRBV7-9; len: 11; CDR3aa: CASSLIHGYTF
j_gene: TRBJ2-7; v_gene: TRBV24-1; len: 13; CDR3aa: CATSDGARNEQYF
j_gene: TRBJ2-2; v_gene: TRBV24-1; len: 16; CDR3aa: CATSRQTGYGTGELFF
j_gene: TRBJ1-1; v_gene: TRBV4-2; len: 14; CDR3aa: CASSHSDRGTEAFF
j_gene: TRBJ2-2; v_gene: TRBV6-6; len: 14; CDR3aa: CASSGQGNTGELFF
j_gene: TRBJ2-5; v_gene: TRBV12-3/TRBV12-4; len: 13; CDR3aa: CASSLGSWETQYF
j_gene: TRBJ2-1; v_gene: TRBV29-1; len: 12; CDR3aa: CSENEAGEDQFF
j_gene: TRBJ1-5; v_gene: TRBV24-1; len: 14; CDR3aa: CATSDLDSNQPQHF
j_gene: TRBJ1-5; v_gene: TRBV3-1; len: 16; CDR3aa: CASSLGGPEVLQPQHF
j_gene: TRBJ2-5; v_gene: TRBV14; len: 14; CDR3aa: CASSPPQRGGTQYF
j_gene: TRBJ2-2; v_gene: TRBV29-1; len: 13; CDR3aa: CSVEGPNTGELFF
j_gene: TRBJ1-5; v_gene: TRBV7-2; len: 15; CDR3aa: CASSLERESWQPQHF